This paragraph reports one TCR beta chain. Its specificity is unknown. This sample was included in a study of vaccination and CD4 T cells after COVID-19. Overall study context: Cellular stimulation was performed using overlapping spike peptides derived from SARS-CoV-2, HCoV-NL63, HCoV-OC43 and HCoV-229E. Cultures serving as controls received a peptide pool (CEFX or HIV-1 Nef) or no peptide. Points from the study as a whole: From a median of about 20 to 40, SARS-CoV-2-reactive clonotypes increased, though not significantly.

Cultured CD4+ T-cell DNA underwent Oncomine TCR Beta short-read sequencing. Each CDR3 protein gets one entry after TCRdb re-called the PCR reads with MiXCR. Of about 13,000 distinct CDR3 sequences in the sample, 40% to 45% are singletons; the top ten hold about 8.5%. As for treatment: roughly nine-day PBMC culture with coronavirus spike peptide pools or control peptides (ViraFEST assay). With fresh IL-2 medium, half the medium was replaced on days 3 and 7. The TCR originated in a human donor who had recovered from COVID-19. Sequencing was carried out using CD4+ T cells from blood, cultured in vitro.

DNA of the CDR3: TGTGCCAGTAGTAACCCCATCACTCCAACGGACAGGGCTAAAGACTATGGCTACACCTTC. Its translation is CASSNPITPTDRAKDYGYTF. V usage is TRBV19 and J usage is TRBJ1-2, with 8 bases matching TRBD1. J gave up 3 bases and V 4 bases, and 22 bases lay outside the gene matches. The germline V gene encodes CDR1 LNHDA and CDR2 SQIVND (reference sequence). This CDR3 is built from 20 residues.